The present T cell receptor (beta chain) was sequenced within a study of shared clonotypes between healthy human individuals. General study points: Limitation of the genetic and exposure-history diversity represented came from the few donors. Among four donors, approximately 5.4% of naive CD4 clonotypes were found in common.

Recent vaccinations or acute infections were absent in the healthy HIV-negative adult donors. Assay execution proceeded at the deep level. This table comes from immunoSEQ multiplex PCR, and its TCRdb copy is limited to in-frame clones, with some not included. In the table there are about 2.4 million clones, under 95% of which are singletons. With regard to this clone: As yet, its antigen is unknown.

This TCR was recovered from a man between 18 and 29 years old in good health. Some clones in this sample may be carry-over from other donors' samples. The sequenced sample consisted of naive CD4+ T cells from PBMCs. Described subset: CD45RA+ positively selected.

The CDR3 nucleotides read TGTGCCAGCAGTGGGATGGGATCTGGAAACACCATATATTTT. It translates to CASSGMGSGNTIYF. The rearrangement links TRBV28 to TRBJ1-3; D unresolved. Germline CDR1 and CDR2: MDHEN and SYDVKM. V shed 5 bases and J shed 1 base, with 9 bases lying between them. The CDR3 runs to 14 residues.